The 17 T cell receptor beta chains below all came from one sample that was sequenced in a study of cytomegalovirus exposure and HLA in healthy donors. 13 Jbeta primers and 60 Vbeta primers were used for the PCR. TCRdb's table, derived via immunoSEQ multiplex PCR, lists solely in-frame clones and lacks some. The sample shows under 250,000 clones, 60% to 80% of them seen only once. The specimen was PBMCs. The origin of the receptors is a male donor in good health and CMV-seronegative.

The chain recombines TRBV23-1 with TRBJ2-2, with D tentatively TRBD1 (5 bases). TRBV23-1 is identified as an open reading frame with a role that is uncertain. The CDR3 runs to 18 residues. The ends were cut back, 3 bases at V and 0 bases at J, with 17 bases in the middle. The chain's CDR3 is CASSHSSFRQSNTGELFF. DNA of the CDR3: TGCGCCAGCAGTCATAGTAGCTTCAGACAGTCGAACACCGGGGAGCTGTTTTTT.

The V gene is TRBV10-2, the J gene TRBJ2-1; 13 bases map to TRBD2. Germline V gene data show CDR1 as WSHSY and CDR2 as SAAADI. This CDR3 is built from 15 residues. Losses at the gene ends were 6 bases for V and 6 bases for J; bases not matched to a gene: 5. The CDR3 sequence is CASSPLAGGPNEQFF. In DNA form, the CDR3 reads TGCGCCAGCAGCCCACTAGCGGGAGGGCCCAATGAGCAGTTCTTC.

This rearrangement joins TRBV27 to TRBJ2-1; D might be TRBD1 (5 bases). This CDR3 is 13 amino acids long. Looked up from germline, CDR1 is MNHEY and CDR2 is SMNVEV (reference sequence). Trimming stripped 6 bases from V and 3 bases from J, with 9 bases between. The CDR3 bases are TGTGCCAGCAGCCTCAGGGACTACAATGAGCAGTTCTTC. As protein: CASSLRDYNEQFF.

CDR3 amino acids: CASSEDSVYRPQHF. CDR3 bases: TGTGCCAGCAGTGAAGATAGCGTATACCGGCCCCAGCATTTT. The V and J genes are TRBV6-1 and TRBJ1-5, with D unresolved. This CDR3 comprises 14 residues. Looked up from germline, CDR1 is MNHNS and CDR2 is SASEGT. Trimming removed 1 base from V and 9 bases from J, with 13 bases in between.

This clone was seen only once. The V gene is TRBV6-5, the J gene TRBJ1-2; 8 bases are shared with TRBD1. CDR3 length equals 15 residues. The V segment lost 2 bases and the J segment 7 bases; nucleotides outside the gene matches: 9. CDR1 and CDR2 from the germline V gene are MNHEY and SVGAGI. CDR3 protein: CASSYGGQGALGYTF. DNA for the CDR3: TGTGCCAGCAGTTACGGAGGTCAGGGGGCCCTTGGCTACACCTTC.

The chain joins TRBV13 to TRBJ2-3, with 10 bases aligning to TRBD1. The CDR3 contains 14 residues. V dropped 5 bases and J dropped 10; count of bases not matched to a gene: 9. From germline, CDR1 is PRHDT and CDR2 FYEKMQ (reference sequence). The CDR3 is CASSVRQGALAQYF. CDR3 DNA sequence: TGTGCCAGCAGCGTCAGACAGGGGGCGCTTGCGCAGTATTTT.

The CDR3: CASSLAGGDLNYGYTF. CDR3 DNA sequence: TGTGCCAGCAGCCTCGCGGGGGGGGACTTAAACTATGGCTACACCTTC. The chain recombines TRBV7-9 with TRBJ1-2, with a possible D match to TRBD1 (5 bases). Germline V gene sequence: CDR1 SEHNR, CDR2 FQNEAQ (reference sequence). With 5 bases removed from V and 2 bases from J, the gap between germline ends came to 18 bases. This CDR3 contains 16 residues. Full variable domain (missing parts from reference TRBV7-9 and TRBJ1-2): DTGVSQNPRHKITKRGQNVTFRCDPISEHNRLYWYRQTLGQGPEFLTYFQNEAQLEKSRLLSDRFSAERPKGSFSTLEIQRTEQGDSAMYLCASSLAGGDLNYGYTFGSGTRLTVV.

In its sample, this clone was seen once. V and J are TRBV15 and TRBJ2-5, with 8 bases matching TRBD1. Trimming at V came to 5 bases and at J to 1 base, leaving 6 bases not matched to a gene. Germline CDR1 reads LNHNV; CDR2 reads YYDKDF (reference sequence). This CDR3 has 15 residues. The CDR3 loop is CATSGDRGVQETQYF. The CDR3 DNA sequence: TGTGCCACCAGCGGTGACAGGGGAGTCCAAGAGACCCAGTACTTC.

The chain is built from TRBV7-9 and TRBJ2-5; D possibly corresponds to TRBD1 (5 bases). V was shortened by 2 bases and J by 4 bases, with 17 bases between the two germline ends. This CDR3 comprises 16 residues. Germline CDR1 reads SEHNR; CDR2 reads FQNEAQ (reference sequence). CDR3 protein: CASSLTVGQGGETQYF. CDR3 nucleotide sequence: TGTGCCAGCAGCTTAACTGTAGGGCAGGGCGGAGAGACCCAGTACTTC.

J is TRBJ2-2 and V is TRBV7-3, with 14 positions matching TRBD2. With V trimmed by 1 base and J by 4 bases, 11 bases remained unmatched. Germline V gene data show CDR1 as SGHTA and CDR2 as FQGTGA. The CDR3 runs to 20 residues. CDR3 bases: TGTGCCAGCAGCTTAATCGGACTAGCGGGAGGTCCTTTGGGCACCGGGGAGCTGTTTTTT. It specifies CASSLIGLAGGPLGTGELFF.

The rearrangement links TRBV4-2 to TRBJ2-3; D is uncertain. Trimming removed 1 base at V and 4 bases at J, with 6 bases between. The length of the CDR3 is 13 residues. Germline V gene sequence: CDR1 LGHNA, CDR2 YNFKEQ. Here the CDR3 DNA reads TGTGCCAGCAGCCAAGGCCTAGCAGATACGCAGTATTTT. Amino acids: CASSQGLADTQYF.

This clone turned up a few times. The rearrangement joins TRBV7-8 to TRBJ1-1; TRBD1 is a possible D gene (6 bases). The CDR3 runs to 17 residues. Trimming removed 5 bases at V and 0 bases at J, with 19 bases between. The germline V gene has CDR1 SGHVS and CDR2 FQNEAQ. Written as DNA, the CDR3 is TGTGCCAGCAGCGGTAAGGACAGTCCTACGATGAACACTGAAGCTTTCTTT. Amino acids: CASSGKDSPTMNTEAFF.

The rearrangement links TRBV15 to TRBJ2-5, with TRBD2 matching over 10 bases. Looked up from germline, CDR1 is LNHNV and CDR2 is YYDKDF (reference sequence). The junction had 0 bases not matched to a gene; V was cut back by 1 base and J by 1 base. The CDR3 contains 15 residues. The CDR3 DNA reads TGTGCCACCAGCAGAGGGACTAGCGGCCAAGAGACCCAGTACTTC. It yields the protein CATSRGTSGQETQYF.

This clone occurred once. V is TRBV19 and J is TRBJ1-5; D remains unclear. From germline, CDR1 is LNHDA and CDR2 SQIVND (reference sequence). The V gene lost 6 bases and the J gene lost 7 bases, with 13 bases spanning the gap. The CDR3 sequence is 13 residues long. CDR3 in DNA: TGTGCCAGTAGCCCAAGGGAGAGCCAGCCCCAGCATTTT. As protein: CASSPRESQPQHF.

The chain links TRBV6-5 to TRBJ2-7; 14 bases line up with TRBD2. Germline V CDR1 and CDR2: MNHEY, SVGAGI. With V trimmed by 6 bases and J by 4 bases, 5 bases remained unmatched. CDR3 length: 15 amino acids. CDR3 sequence (DNA): TGTGCCAGCAGGTGGGGACTAGCGGGAGAGTACGAGCAGTACTTC. Protein: CASRWGLAGEYEQYF.

This clone was counted once. The V call is TRBV2, the J call TRBJ2-5; 7 nucleotides match TRBD2. V was clipped by 6 bases and J by 8 bases; unmatched bases: 15. Germline-derived CDR1 and CDR2 are SNHLY and FYNNEI. The CDR3 loop spans 15 amino acids. The CDR3 DNA is TGTGCCAGCAGCCACCTAGCGGAGGTGGTAGCCACCCAGTACTTC. Protein: CASSHLAEVVATQYF.

The rearrangement joins TRBV19 to TRBJ2-7; 13 bases align to TRBD2. Germline V gene sequence: CDR1 LNHDA, CDR2 SQIVND (reference sequence). The CDR3 totals 17 residues. Trimming took 5 bases from V and 4 from J; bases not matched to a gene: 11. Here the CDR3 DNA reads TGTGCCAGTAGTGTAACCTCCGGGACTAGCGGGATATACGAGCAGTACTTC. Its translation is CASSVTSGTSGIYEQYF.